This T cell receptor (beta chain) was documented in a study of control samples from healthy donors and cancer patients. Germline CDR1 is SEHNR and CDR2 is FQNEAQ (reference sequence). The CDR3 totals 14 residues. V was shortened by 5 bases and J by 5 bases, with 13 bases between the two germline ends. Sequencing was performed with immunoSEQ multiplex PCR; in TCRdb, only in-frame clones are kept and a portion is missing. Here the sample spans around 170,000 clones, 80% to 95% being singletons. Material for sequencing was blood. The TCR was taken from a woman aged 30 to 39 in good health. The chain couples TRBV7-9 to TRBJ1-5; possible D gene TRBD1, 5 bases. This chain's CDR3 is CASSGGTADQPQHF. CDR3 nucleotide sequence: TGTGCCAGCAGCGGTGGGACTGCTGATCAGCCCCAGCATTTT.